The 29 T cell receptor beta chains in this list originate from one sample, sequenced in a study of siplizumab effects on memory and regulatory T cells. Sequencing was performed with immunoSEQ multiplex PCR; in TCRdb, only in-frame clones are kept and a portion is missing. The data contain around 99,000 clones, about 90% of them singletons. The sample comprised Tregs sorted from blood. The receptors shown here come from a human donor in good health.

The chain joins TRBV10-3 to TRBJ2-3; D remains ambiguous. The CDR3 covers 13 residues. Trimming removed 5 bases at V and 1 base at J, with 7 bases between. The germline gives CDR1 ENHRY, CDR2 SYGVKD. DNA of the CDR3: TGTGCCATCAGTCCCCAAGGCACAGATACGCAGTATTTT. Its translation is CAISPQGTDTQYF.

The CDR3 loop is CASSLKGVDTQYF. DNA for the CDR3: TGTGCCAGCAGCTTGAAGGGCGTGGATACGCAGTATTTT. The chain recombines TRBV5-6 with TRBJ2-3, with D unclear. V dropped 1 base and J dropped 6 bases, with 9 bases sitting between them. Germline V gives CDR1 SGHDT, CDR2 YYEEEE. The CDR3 is made up of 13 amino acids.

This sequence joins TRBV25-1 and TRBJ1-1, with 8 positions matching TRBD1. The CDR3 has 13 residues. Germline CDR1 MGHDK, CDR2 SYGVNS. J lost 4 bases, V lost 5 bases, and 3 bases had no gene match. CDR3 residues: CASSLTGGTEAFF. CDR3 nucleotides: TGTGCCAGCAGTTTAACAGGGGGCACTGAAGCTTTCTTT.

This clone has just one count. V usage is TRBV19 and J usage is TRBJ2-7; 10 bases map to TRBD2. The V gene's germline CDR1 is LNHDA and CDR2 SQIVND (reference sequence). CDR3 size: 15 residues. V was clipped by 3 bases and J by 4 bases; unmatched bases: 6. CDR3 nucleotides: TGTGCCAGTAGTATTGGGGGGACTAGCGCGTACGAGCAGTACTTC. Amino acids: CASSIGGTSAYEQYF.

V usage is TRBV7-9 and J usage is TRBJ1-2; 7 bases are a match to TRBD1. The CDR3 totals 16 residues. V shed 2 bases, J shed 7 bases, and the junction held 13 bases outside the gene matches. Germline V gene data show CDR1 as SEHNR and CDR2 as FQNEAQ (reference sequence). The CDR3 loop is CASSLRRDRSQAGYTF. CDR3 DNA: TGTGCCAGCAGCTTACGCCGGGACAGATCGCAAGCTGGCTACACCTTC.

The chain recombines TRBV19 with TRBJ1-2; D is perhaps TRBD1 (5 bases). Trimming removed 3 bases at V and 4 bases at J, with 15 bases between. The CDR3 contains 15 residues. Per germline, CDR1 LNHDA and CDR2 SQIVND (reference sequence). The CDR3 is CASSIGSGRIYGYTF. The CDR3, as DNA: TGTGCCAGTAGTATCGGCTCAGGGAGGATCTATGGCTACACCTTC.

The rearrangement links TRBV10-3 to TRBJ2-1; TRBD1 matches at 7 bases. Per germline, CDR1 ENHRY and CDR2 SYGVKD. The CDR3 spans 14 residues. V was pared by 4 bases and J by 2 bases, with 2 bases of the junction left unmatched. The CDR3 reads CAISAGTAYNEQFF. CDR3 nucleotide sequence: TGTGCCATCAGTGCTGGGACAGCCTACAATGAGCAGTTCTTC.

This rearrangement joins TRBV19 to TRBJ2-7; D uncertain. With 9 bases removed from V and 0 bases from J, the gap between germline ends came to 18 bases. The CDR3 totals 15 residues. Per the germline V gene, CDR1 is LNHDA and CDR2 is SQIVND (reference sequence). The DNA for the CDR3 is TGTGCCAGCCCTACACGGAATCAGAGCTCCTACGAGCAGTACTTC. Its translation is CASPTRNQSSYEQYF.

In this sample, this clone turned up once. CDR3 sequence reads: CASSRQGKMNTEAFF. The CDR3 DNA follows: TGTGCCAGCAGTCGGCAGGGAAAGATGAACACTGAAGCTTTCTTT. This chain connects TRBV5-4 to TRBJ1-1, with D possibly matching TRBD1 (5 bases). Germline V gene data show CDR1 as SGHNT and CDR2 as YYREEE (reference sequence). Trimming pared 5 bases from V and 0 bases from J, leaving 14 bases between. CDR3 size: 15 residues.

The CDR3 is CASIGTSGRSEQYF. CDR3 DNA sequence: TGTGCCAGCATCGGGACTAGCGGGAGGAGTGAGCAGTACTTC. The gene calls are TRBV2 and TRBJ2-7, with TRBD2 matching over 15 bases. Unmatched junction bases numbered 5, after V lost 7 bases and J lost 7 bases. There are 14 residues in the CDR3. The V gene's germline CDR1 is SNHLY and CDR2 FYNNEI.

This clone was detected only once. The V and J genes are TRBV6-1 and TRBJ1-1; weak D call: TRBD1 (5 bases). Trimming took off 6 bases at V and 0 bases at J, with 5 bases between the two ends. The germline V gene encodes CDR1 MNHNS and CDR2 SASEGT. There are 12 residues in the CDR3. The CDR3 region is CASRDMNTEAFF. The CDR3 DNA sequence: TGTGCCAGCAGGGACATGAACACTGAAGCTTTCTTT.

This chain links TRBV6-5 with TRBJ1-1; D is ambiguous. Germline CDR1 and CDR2: MNHEY and SVGAGI. The CDR3 extends over 14 amino acids. Trimming left V 2 bases short and J 1 base short, with 8 bases between. The CDR3 loop is CASSYDPWNTEAFF. The CDR3 nucleotides read TGTGCCAGCAGTTACGACCCCTGGAACACTGAAGCTTTCTTT.

This sequence joins TRBV6-5 and TRBJ1-1, with D perhaps matching TRBD1 (6 bases). This CDR3 comprises 15 residues. Per the germline V gene, CDR1 is MNHEY and CDR2 is SVGAGI. With 4 bases removed from V and 7 bases from J, the gap between germline ends came to 19 bases. In DNA form, the CDR3 reads TGTGCCAGCAGTTGGACCGGGACATGGGGGAGTGAAGCTTTCTTT. This codes for CASSWTGTWGSEAFF.

In this sample, this clone turned up once. V gene TRBV5-1 combines with J gene TRBJ2-1; 15 nucleotides line up with TRBD2. This CDR3 is built from 18 residues. Germline V gene data show CDR1 as SGHRS and CDR2 as YFSETQ. V dropped 4 bases and J dropped 2; count of bases not matched to a gene: 7. The CDR3 reads CASSPGLAGGLPYNEQFF. The DNA for the CDR3 is TGCGCCAGCAGCCCGGGACTAGCGGGAGGTCTACCCTACAATGAGCAGTTCTTC.

The chain uses TRBV18 and TRBJ1-5, with unresolved D. The CDR3 is 13 residues long. CDR1 is KGHSH and CDR2 is LQKENI in the germline V gene. Deletions cut 4 bases from V and 5 bases from J, with 9 bases between. CDR3 DNA sequence: TGTGCCAGCTCACAGGGTCAGGATCAGCCCCAGCATTTT. It codes for CASSQGQDQPQHF.

In this sample, this clone turned up once. The gene calls are TRBV15 and TRBJ2-2; D gene uncertain. CDR3 size: 18 residues. Germline-derived CDR1 and CDR2 are LNHNV and YYDKDF (reference sequence). The V end lost 0 bases, the J end lost 2 bases, and 16 bases lay between the germline ends. The CDR3 bases are TGTGCCACCAGCAGAGATCCCCCGGCCGCAGCAAACACCGGGGAGCTGTTTTTT. Amino acid sequence: CATSRDPPAAANTGELFF. The whole variable domain, remainder taken from reference TRBV15 and TRBJ2-2, is DAMVIQNPRYQVTQFGKPVTLSCSQTLNHNVMYWYQQKSSQAPKLLFHYYDKDFNNEADTPDNFQSRRPNTSFCFLDIRSPGLGDTAMYLCATSRDPPAAANTGELFFGEGSRLTVL.

V and J are TRBV4-2 and TRBJ1-5; 9 nucleotides line up with TRBD1. The CDR3 contains 15 residues. J was trimmed by 7 bases and V by 4 bases; bases with no gene match: 8. Germline loops: CDR1 LGHNA, CDR2 YNFKEQ. The CDR3 here is CASSPYEGQGQPQHF. In nucleotides, the CDR3 is TGTGCCAGCAGCCCATACGAAGGACAGGGGCAGCCCCAGCATTTT.

V and J are TRBV6-1 and TRBJ1-5; unclear D gene. Trimming removed 0 bases from V and 5 bases from J, with 11 bases in between. The CDR3 loop spans 15 amino acids. CDR1 and CDR2 from the germline V gene are MNHNS and SASEGT. The DNA for the CDR3 is TGTGCCAGCAGTGAAGCCGACCGTTGGGATCAGCCCCAGCATTTT. Protein product: CASSEADRWDQPQHF.

The CDR3 reads CASRRELSSYEQYF. Here the CDR3 DNA reads TGTGCCTCCAGAAGGGAGCTTAGCTCCTACGAGCAGTACTTC. The chain couples TRBV27 to TRBJ2-7; a possible D gene is TRBD2 (5 bases). Per the germline V gene, CDR1 is MNHEY and CDR2 is SMNVEV (reference sequence). CDR3 length equals 14 residues. V was clipped by 11 bases and J by 0 bases, with 17 bases between them.

This clone was found once. This rearrangement joins TRBV7-8 to TRBJ2-7, with TRBD1 matching over 10 bases. The CDR3 consists of 15 residues. Germline V gene data show CDR1 as SGHVS and CDR2 as FQNEAQ. Trimming removed 4 bases from V and 2 bases from J; junction bases left unmatched: 5. For the CDR3, the DNA is TGTGCCAGCAGCTCGGACAGGGGGTTTACCTACGAGCAGTACTTC. Encoded protein: CASSSDRGFTYEQYF.

The V and J genes are TRBV5-6 and TRBJ1-4, with D possibly being TRBD1 (5 bases). Germline V CDR1 and CDR2: SGHDT, YYEEEE. The CDR3 is 15 amino acids. V gave up 0 bases and J gave up 3 bases, with 9 bases separating them. The CDR3 DNA follows: TGTGCCAGCAGCTTGGGACAGATAGCTAATGAAAAACTGTTTTTT. Translation gives CASSLGQIANEKLFF.

The chain combines TRBV11-2 with TRBJ2-1; D gene ambiguous. From germline, CDR1 is SGHAT and CDR2 FQNNGV. The CDR3 covers 12 residues. The V end lost 3 bases, the J end lost 2 bases, and 2 bases lay between the germline ends. CDR3 bases: TGTGCCAGCAGCTTCCCCTACAATGAGCAGTTCTTC. Protein: CASSFPYNEQFF. The complete variable domain, with remaining parts taken from reference TRBV11-2 and TRBJ2-1, reads EAGVAQSPRYKIIEKRQSVAFWCNPISGHATLYWYQQILGQGPKLLIQFQNNGVVDDSQLPKDRFSAERLKGVDSTLKIQPAKLEDSAVYLCASSFPYNEQFFGPGTRLTVL.

CDR3: CSVDPLAGGYKTQYF. The CDR3 nucleotides are TGCAGCGTTGATCCGCTAGCGGGGGGTTATAAAACCCAGTACTTC. This chain uses TRBV29-1 with TRBJ2-5; 11 nucleotides line up with TRBD2. The V segment lost 3 bases and the J segment 8 bases; nucleotides outside the gene matches: 11. CDR1 is SQVTM and CDR2 is ANQGSEA in the germline V gene. CDR3 length: 15 residues.

This clone was seen a handful of times. This sequence joins TRBV15 and TRBJ2-1; 9 nucleotides line up with TRBD2. The CDR3 sequence is 16 residues long. Germline CDR1 and CDR2: LNHNV and YYDKDF (reference sequence). J was trimmed by 4 bases and V by 5 bases; bases with no gene match: 9. In DNA form, the CDR3 reads TGTGCCACCAGCGTTCCGGGACTAGCCATATACAATGAGCAGTTCTTC. Its translation is CATSVPGLAIYNEQFF.

The gene calls are TRBV5-1 and TRBJ2-3; no firm D call. CDR3 length: 15 amino acids. V was cut by 1 base and J by 1 base, with 10 bases left in between. Germline CDR1 is SGHRS and CDR2 is YFSETQ. The CDR3, as DNA: TGCGCCAGCAGCTTGTCGGGCACCGGCACAGATACGCAGTATTTT. Translating gives CASSLSGTGTDTQYF.

This rearrangement joins TRBV6-1 to TRBJ2-7; 7 nucleotides match TRBD1. V was pared by 6 bases and J by 3 bases, with 8 bases of the junction left unmatched. The CDR3 is 14 amino acids. Per the germline V gene, CDR1 is MNHNS and CDR2 is SASEGT. This chain's CDR3 is CASSNWDRHYEQYF. The CDR3 coding sequence is TGTGCCAGCAGCAACTGGGACAGACACTACGAGCAGTACTTC.

The rearrangement joins TRBV18 to TRBJ1-1, with 9 bases fitting TRBD1. Germline CDR1 KGHSH, CDR2 LQKENI. This CDR3 region has 14 residues. V was pared by 4 bases and J by 2 bases, with 2 bases of the junction left unmatched. CDR3 nucleotides: TGTGCCAGCTCACAGGACAGGGGAAACACTGAAGCTTTCTTT. Encoded protein: CASSQDRGNTEAFF.

V gene TRBV18 combines with J gene TRBJ1-2; 9 positions match TRBD1. CDR3 length: 14 residues. V was clipped by 4 bases and J by 4 bases; unmatched bases: 4. Germline CDR1 reads KGHSH; CDR2 reads LQKENI. CDR3 region: CASSLDRGSYGYTF. Written as DNA, the CDR3 is TGTGCCAGCTCACTGGACAGGGGATCCTATGGCTACACCTTC.

CDR3 nucleotide sequence: TGTGCCAGCAGTGAAGGTTGGGAGGCACCCCTCCACTTT. Amino acid sequence: CASSEGWEAPLHF. The genes are TRBV2 and TRBJ1-6; no clear D gene. The V end was cut by 1 base, the J end by 11 bases, with 9 bases between. The germline gives CDR1 SNHLY, CDR2 FYNNEI. The CDR3 has 13 residues.